Below are 25 T cell receptor beta chains sequenced from a single sample in a study of blood T cell repertoires in COVID-19. TCRdb's copy holds only in-frame clones and misses some; the assay was immunoSEQ multiplex PCR. The sample includes 150,000 to 200,000 clones, roughly 89% of them seen just once. Sequenced input: peripheral blood. Receptors originate from a woman aged 55-75 years who had recovered from COVID-19.

The chain uses TRBV5-4 and TRBJ2-3; 11 bases fit TRBD2. Germline CDR1 SGHNT, CDR2 YYREEE (reference sequence). The CDR3 runs to 16 residues. The V gene end was trimmed by 7 bases and the J gene end by 0 bases; junction bases not matched to a gene: 7. The CDR3, as DNA: TGTGCCAGCTCTAGCGGGGGGACCCAAAGCACAGATACGCAGTATTTT. This encodes CASSSGGTQSTDTQYF.

The J gene is TRBJ2-2, the V gene TRBV4-3; 9 bases are shared with TRBD1. The V segment lost 3 bases and the J segment 5 bases; nucleotides outside the gene matches: 7. The CDR3 is made up of 16 amino acids. CDR1 and CDR2 (germline): LGHNA, YSLEER. The CDR3 loop is CASSHQYRGLTGELFF. The DNA of the CDR3 is TGCGCCAGCAGCCATCAATACAGGGGGCTAACCGGGGAGCTGTTTTTT.

The chain employs TRBV9 and TRBJ2-1; TRBD2 aligns across 11 bases. The CDR3 has 17 amino acids. The ends lost 3 bases at V and 2 bases at J; junction bases unmatched: 7. CDR1 SGDLS and CDR2 YYNGEE come from the germline V gene. The DNA of the CDR3 is TGTGCCAGCAGCGCCTCCCCGACTAGCGGGGCCTACAATGAGCAGTTCTTC. Its translation is CASSASPTSGAYNEQFF. The variable domain in full, with the rest retrieved from reference TRBV9 and TRBJ2-1, is DSGVTQTPKHLITATGQRVTLRCSPRSGDLSVYWYQQSLDQGLQFLIQYYNGEERAKGNILERFSAQQFPDLHSELNLSSLELGDSALYFCASSASPTSGAYNEQFFGPGTRLTVL.

The rearrangement links TRBV30 to TRBJ2-7; 10 bases fit TRBD1. This CDR3 contains 15 residues. V lost 0 bases, J lost 2 bases, and 4 bases stayed unmatched. Germline loops: CDR1 GTSNPN, CDR2 SVGIG (reference sequence). CDR3 nucleotides: TGTGCCTGGAGTGTTACCGGGACAGGGGCCTACGAGCAGTACTTC. Protein product: CAWSVTGTGAYEQYF.

This clone showed up just once. The V gene is TRBV28, the J gene TRBJ1-2, with 9 bases identical to TRBD1. The trim removed 7 bases at V and 6 bases at J, leaving 6 bases unmatched. Germline V gene data show CDR1 as MDHEN and CDR2 as SYDVKM. The CDR3 contains 13 residues. The CDR3 region is CASIRTGVDGYTF. The CDR3 region has the DNA TGTGCCAGCATTAGGACAGGGGTGGATGGCTACACCTTC.

The chain has TRBV4-3 and TRBJ1-3; D is possibly TRBD1 (6 bases). Per germline, CDR1 LGHNA and CDR2 YSLEER. Trimming took 3 bases from V and 1 from J, leaving 16 bases between them. This CDR3 region has 17 residues. The CDR3 spells CASSQGGGHGSGNTIYF. The CDR3, as DNA: TGCGCCAGCAGCCAGGGGGGGGGACACGGTTCTGGAAACACCATATATTTT.

The J gene is TRBJ2-7, the V gene TRBV5-6; 9 nucleotides match TRBD1. V was pared by 4 bases and J by 1 base, with 3 bases of the junction left unmatched. CDR3 length equals 14 residues. The germline V gene encodes CDR1 SGHDT and CDR2 YYEEEE. CDR3 sequence reads: CASSPGTGSYEQYF. DNA for the CDR3: TGTGCCAGCAGCCCGGGGACAGGGTCCTACGAGCAGTACTTC.

CDR3 region: CASKKPRQSGNEKLFF. The DNA of the CDR3 is TGTGCCAGCAAAAAACCTCGACAGTCCGGAAATGAAAAACTGTTTTTT. V and J are TRBV27 and TRBJ1-4, with D perhaps TRBD1 (5 bases). Per the germline V gene, CDR1 is MNHEY and CDR2 is SMNVEV (reference sequence). The V and J ends lost 7 bases and 5 bases respectively, with 20 bases between them. This CDR3 contains 16 residues.

This sequence joins TRBV9 and TRBJ1-1; TRBD1 aligns across 9 bases. V dropped 2 bases and J dropped 5; count of bases not matched to a gene: 13. CDR1 SGDLS and CDR2 YYNGEE come from the germline V gene. This CDR3 is 17 amino acids long. The CDR3 region has the DNA TGTGCCAGCAGCGTGCTTACAGGGGGCTCAATGGGGACTGAAGCTTTCTTT. Its translation: CASSVLTGGSMGTEAFF.

The chain couples TRBV5-1 to TRBJ1-4; TRBD1 agrees at 9 bases. V shed 0 bases and J 3 bases; nucleotides not matched to a gene: 0. The CDR3 runs to 15 residues. Germline values: CDR1 SGHRS, CDR2 YFSETQ. For the CDR3, the DNA is TGCGCCAGCAGCTTGGGACAGGGGGCTAATGAAAAACTGTTTTTT. Translation gives CASSLGQGANEKLFF.

The chain links TRBV5-6 to TRBJ2-3, with 9 nucleotides matching TRBD2. Germline-derived CDR1 and CDR2 are SGHDT and YYEEEE. J was trimmed by 2 bases and V by 7 bases; bases with no gene match: 14. The CDR3 contains 17 residues. The CDR3 sequence is CASGTVWASGDTDTQYF. The CDR3 nucleotides are TGTGCCAGCGGTACAGTCTGGGCTAGCGGGGACACAGATACGCAGTATTTT.

The rearrangement links TRBV28 to TRBJ1-2; TRBD1 matches at 7 bases. V lost 2 bases and J lost 1; bases outside the gene matches: 4. Per the germline V gene, CDR1 is MDHEN and CDR2 is SYDVKM. The CDR3 spans 15 residues. The CDR3 nucleotides read TGTGCCAGCAGTTTACGGCCAGGGGGTAACTATGGCTACACCTTC. It codes for CASSLRPGGNYGYTF.

This rearrangement joins TRBV19 to TRBJ2-1; 7 positions agree with TRBD1. Germline trimming cut 6 bases from V and 7 bases from J; bases unmatched to any gene: 6. The length of the CDR3 is 13 residues. CDR1 is LNHDA, CDR2 SQIVND, per germline (reference sequence). CDR3 nucleotide sequence: TGTGCCAGTAGCACGACAGGGTGGAATGAGCAGTTCTTC. It yields the protein CASSTTGWNEQFF.

The V call is TRBV10-3, the J call TRBJ1-2; a weak D match, TRBD1 (6 bases). Per the germline V gene, CDR1 is ENHRY and CDR2 is SYGVKD. The V and J ends lost 0 bases and 8 bases respectively, with 13 bases between them. The CDR3 loop spans 14 amino acids. The CDR3 DNA follows: TGTGCCATCAGTGAGTCGTTGACAGGCCTGGGCTACACCTTC. The encoded protein is CAISESLTGLGYTF.

In this sample, this clone turned up once. J is TRBJ1-1 and V is TRBV4-3, with TRBD1 as a possible D gene (5 bases). V shed 1 base and J shed 4 bases, with 19 bases lying between them. CDR1 and CDR2 (germline): LGHNA, YSLEER. The CDR3 consists of 17 residues. The CDR3: CASSQGQRGLGTTEAFF. The CDR3 DNA reads as TGCGCCAGCAGCCAAGGTCAACGGGGGTTAGGGACCACTGAAGCTTTCTTT.

The V call is TRBV4-3, the J call TRBJ2-2, with 8 nucleotides matching TRBD1. Germline V gives CDR1 LGHNA, CDR2 YSLEER. The CDR3 runs to 18 residues. The V gene end was trimmed by 0 bases and the J gene end by 2 bases; junction bases not matched to a gene: 8. The CDR3 sequence: CASSQDRSGGLNTGELFF. The CDR3 nucleotides are TGCGCCAGCAGCCAAGATCGTTCAGGGGGCTTAAACACCGGGGAGCTGTTTTTT.

The chain couples TRBV10-3 to TRBJ2-7; D gene unclear. CDR3 size: 12 residues. Germline V gene lookup returns CDR1 ENHRY and CDR2 SYGVKD. Deletions cut 4 bases from V and 0 bases from J, with 4 bases between. CDR3 bases: TGTGCCATCAGTGGTAACTCCTACGAGCAGTACTTC. Translated: CAISGNSYEQYF.

The V and J genes are TRBV10-3 and TRBJ2-1; 7 nucleotides line up with TRBD1. The germline V gene has CDR1 ENHRY and CDR2 SYGVKD. Trimming cost V 6 bases and J 2 bases; bases outside gene matches: 1. The CDR3 is made up of 13 amino acids. CDR3 in amino acids: CAIRTGTYNEQFF. The CDR3 DNA is TGTGCCATCAGGACAGGGACCTACAATGAGCAGTTCTTC.

In this sample, this clone turned up many times. This rearrangement joins TRBV28 to TRBJ2-7; 9 bases match TRBD2. Per the germline V gene, CDR1 is MDHEN and CDR2 is SYDVKM. This CDR3 is 15 amino acids long. V was clipped by 5 bases and J by 3 bases; unmatched bases: 8. The CDR3 is CASSLAGPTRYEQYF. The CDR3 DNA is TGTGCCAGCAGTCTAGCGGGACCCACCCGCTACGAGCAGTACTTC.

J is TRBJ2-2 and V is TRBV3-1 (or the pseudogene TRBV3-2), with unresolved D. The V end lost 11 bases, the J end lost 5 bases, and 15 bases lay between the germline ends. Germline assignment: CDR1 LGHDT and CDR2 YNNKEL (reference sequence). This CDR3 is 13 amino acids long. The CDR3 region has the DNA TGTGCCGCCGGGTTAATATGGACCGGGGAGCTGTTTTTT. Its protein is CAAGLIWTGELFF.

Only a few counts were recorded for this clone. The chain joins TRBV14 to TRBJ1-6; 8 bases are shared with TRBD1. The V and J ends lost 3 bases and 8 bases, in that order; junction bases with no gene match: 6. This CDR3 has 15 amino acids. CDR1 SGHDN and CDR2 FVKESK come from the germline V gene. The CDR3 DNA follows: TGTGCCAGCAGCCATGGCAGGGGGCTGTATTCACCCCTCCACTTT. Residues: CASSHGRGLYSPLHF. Based on the CDR3 plus reference TRBV14 and TRBJ1-6, the full variable domain is EAGVTQFPSHSVIEKGQTVTLRCDPISGHDNLYWYRRVMGKEIKFLLHFVKESKQDESGMPNNRFLAERTGGTYSTLKVQPAELEDSGVYFCASSHGRGLYSPLHFGNGTRLTVT.

V usage is TRBV5-1 and J usage is TRBJ1-5; 8 nucleotides line up with TRBD1. The V and J ends lost 2 bases and 5 bases, in that order; junction bases with no gene match: 3. The CDR3 spans 14 residues. The germline CDR1 and CDR2 sequences are SGHRS and YFSETQ. As DNA, the CDR3 is TGCGCCAGCAGCTTCTCAGGGGGCGATCAGCCCCAGCATTTT. It specifies CASSFSGGDQPQHF.

V and J are TRBV19 and TRBJ2-7, with 7 positions matching TRBD1. The trim removed 5 bases at V and 9 bases at J, leaving 13 bases unmatched. The CDR3 is made up of 14 amino acids. Germline CDR1 reads LNHDA; CDR2 reads SQIVND (reference sequence). The chain's CDR3 is CASSPRDRPFSQYF. Written as DNA, the CDR3 is TGTGCCAGTAGTCCACGGGACAGACCGTTCTCGCAGTACTTC.

This clone was observed a single time. The J gene is TRBJ2-5, the V gene TRBV3-1 (or the pseudogene TRBV3-2); tentatively, D is TRBD2 (7 bases). From germline, CDR1 is LGHDT and CDR2 YNNKEL (reference sequence). V shed 1 base and J shed 5 bases, with 17 bases lying between them. The length of the CDR3 is 16 residues. CDR3 sequence (DNA): TGTGCCAGCAGCCAAGCGGTTAGCAGGGGAGGGGAGACCCAGTACTTC. It is translated as CASSQAVSRGGETQYF.

This clone was detected only once. The gene calls are TRBV2 and TRBJ2-2, with 15 bases fitting TRBD2. Germline V gives CDR1 SNHLY, CDR2 FYNNEI. The J segment lost 3 bases and the V segment lost 4 bases, leaving 3 bases of the junction unmatched. This CDR3 has 17 residues. CDR3 nucleotides: TGTGCCAGCAGTGGGACTAGCGGGGGGGCCCACACCGGGGAGCTGTTTTTT. Its protein product is CASSGTSGGAHTGELFF.